Below, 10 T cell receptor beta chains from the same sample are listed, as sequenced in a study of blood T cell repertoires in COVID-19. Sequencing was performed with immunoSEQ multiplex PCR; in TCRdb, only in-frame clones are kept and a portion is missing. The sample carries under 200,000 clones, over 70% recorded once. The sequencing sample was made of peripheral blood. These receptors came from a woman in her sixties or seventies with acute or convalescent COVID-19.

The rearrangement joins TRBV2 to TRBJ1-5; 12 nucleotides match TRBD1. V lost 6 bases and J lost 1; bases outside the gene matches: 7. The CDR3 has 17 amino acids. Germline lookup yields CDR1 SNHLY and CDR2 FYNNEI. The CDR3 nucleotides read TGTGCCAGCAGCGCCAAGGGACAGGGGGCAAGCAATCAGCCCCAGCATTTT. It is translated as CASSAKGQGASNQPQHF.

This clone was detected only once. The chain uses TRBV10-2 and TRBJ1-2, with D unresolved. This CDR3 is 13 amino acids long. Germline CDR1 is WSHSY and CDR2 is SAAADI. The V end was cut by 3 bases, the J end by 4 bases, with 9 bases between. The CDR3 spells CASSDRGFYGYTF. The CDR3 DNA reads as TGCGCCAGCAGTGATAGAGGATTCTATGGCTACACCTTC.

This clone appeared a few times. This sequence joins TRBV6-2 or TRBV6-3 and TRBJ2-3, with a possible D match to TRBD2 (5 bases). CDR1 and CDR2 from the germline V gene are MNHEY and SVGEGT. V gave up 4 bases and J gave up 4 bases, with 15 bases separating them. The CDR3 is 15 amino acids. The chain's CDR3 is CASSLLGVRADTQYF. The CDR3 nucleotides read TGTGCCAGCAGTTTACTGGGAGTGAGGGCAGATACGCAGTATTTT.

V and J are TRBV18 and TRBJ2-5; no clear D. The CDR3 covers 14 residues. V was clipped by 6 bases and J by 1 base, with 12 bases between them. Germline CDR1 is KGHSH and CDR2 is LQKENI. DNA for the CDR3: TGTGCCAGCTCCCGAGAGGCAGCCCAAGAGACCCAGTACTTC. Translation: CASSREAAQETQYF.

The chain links TRBV7-2 to TRBJ1-2, with 7 nucleotides matching TRBD1. CDR3 length equals 13 residues. CDR1 is SGHTA and CDR2 is FQGNSA in the germline V gene. Trimming cost V 6 bases and J 3 bases; bases outside gene matches: 4. CDR3 nucleotides: TGTGCCAGCAGGCTGACAGGGCACTATGGCTACACCTTC. Protein sequence: CASRLTGHYGYTF.

V and J are TRBV11-3 and TRBJ2-2; TRBD1 matches 10 bases. The CDR3 runs to 16 residues. Germline-derived CDR1 and CDR2 are SGHNT and YENEEA. The V gene end was trimmed by 2 bases and the J gene end by 6 bases; junction bases not matched to a gene: 6. Here the CDR3 reads CASSLLGQGFPGELFF. Written as DNA, the CDR3 is TGTGCCAGCAGCTTATTGGGACAGGGGTTCCCCGGGGAGCTGTTTTTT.

The chain couples TRBV27 to TRBJ1-5; D gene ambiguous. The germline V gene has CDR1 MNHEY and CDR2 SMNVEV (reference sequence). V was cut by 2 bases and J by 4 bases, with 3 bases left in between. This CDR3 is built from 12 residues. This CDR3 is CASSLPNQPQHF. The CDR3 coding sequence is TGTGCCAGCAGTTTACCAAATCAGCCCCAGCATTTT.

The table lists this clone with a count of one. The chain couples TRBV2 to TRBJ2-5, with D perhaps matching TRBD1 (5 bases). CDR3 length equals 15 residues. Trimming removed 1 base from V and 4 bases from J, with 13 bases in between. Germline V gives CDR1 SNHLY, CDR2 FYNNEI. The CDR3 protein is CASSEEQAKGETQYF. In DNA form, the CDR3 reads TGTGCCAGCAGTGAAGAACAGGCGAAAGGAGAGACCCAGTACTTC.

The chain is built from TRBV5-4 and TRBJ2-1, with D tentatively TRBD2 (7 bases). Germline V CDR1 and CDR2: SGHNT, YYREEE (reference sequence). Trimming took off 4 bases at V and 8 bases at J, with 25 bases between the two ends. This CDR3 has 17 amino acids. CDR3 region: CASSPLWRGGWGHEQFF. The DNA of the CDR3 is TGTGCCAGCAGCCCCCTATGGAGGGGGGGGTGGGGTCATGAGCAGTTCTTC.

The chain combines TRBV6-6 with TRBJ1-5; D is perhaps TRBD1 (5 bases). Germline CDR1 MNHNY, CDR2 SVGAGI (reference sequence). Between the trimmed V and J ends, which lost 0 bases and 2 bases, there was a span of 11 bases. There are 16 residues in the CDR3. CDR3 sequence: CASSYSGQAGNQPQHF. CDR3 sequence (DNA): TGTGCCAGCAGTTACTCGGGGCAGGCGGGCAATCAGCCCCAGCATTTT.